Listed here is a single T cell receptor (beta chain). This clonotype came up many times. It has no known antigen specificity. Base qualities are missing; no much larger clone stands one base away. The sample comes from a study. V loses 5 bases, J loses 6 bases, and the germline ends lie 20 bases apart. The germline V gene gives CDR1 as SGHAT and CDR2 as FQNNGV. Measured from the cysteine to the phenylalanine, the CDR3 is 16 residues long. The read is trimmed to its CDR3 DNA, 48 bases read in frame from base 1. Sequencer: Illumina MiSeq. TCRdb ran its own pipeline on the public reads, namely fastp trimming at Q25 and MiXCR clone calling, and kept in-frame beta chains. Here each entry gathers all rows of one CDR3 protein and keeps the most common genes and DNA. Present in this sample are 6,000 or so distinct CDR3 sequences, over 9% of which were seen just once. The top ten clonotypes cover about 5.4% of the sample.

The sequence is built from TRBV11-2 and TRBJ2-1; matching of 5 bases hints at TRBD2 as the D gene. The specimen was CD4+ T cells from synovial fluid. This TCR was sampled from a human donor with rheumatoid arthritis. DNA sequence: TGTGCCAGCAGCCCCTGGGGAGCGGACGCCGGCAATGAGCAGTTCTTC. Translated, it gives CASSPWGADAGNEQFF.